This is a list of T cell receptor beta chains from one sample in a study of T cells in tumors after PD-1 blockade. Libraries were prepared by immunoSEQ multiplex PCR; TCRdb keeps only in-frame clonotypes and omits some of them. The data contain tens of thousands of clones, 79% of them singletons. The specimen comprised PBMCs, sampled before anti-PD-1 treatment. The receptors come from a human donor with basal cell carcinoma. The CDR3 runs from the conserved cysteine through the conserved F or W. The D gene is left open where the match is weak. Clone size, where shown, is once, few, many, or a class for clones that have expanded.

CDR3 DNA: TGTGCCAGCAGCATTAGCGGGGGTGGCGCCGGGGAGCTGTTTTTT
CDR3 protein: CASSISGGGAGELFF
J gene: TRBJ2-2
D gene: TRBD2
clone size: -
V gene: TRBV7-9

CDR3 DNA: TGTGCCAGTAGTATCGCCCAGGGTTGGACAGATACGCAGTATTTT
CDR3 protein: CASSIAQGWTDTQYF
J gene: TRBJ2-3
D gene: -
clone size: -
V gene: TRBV19

CDR3 DNA: TGTGCCAGCAGCTCGTCACGGACAGGGGGGAATTCACCCCTCCACTTT
CDR3 protein: CASSSSRTGGNSPLHF
J gene: TRBJ1-6
D gene: TRBD1
clone size: -
V gene: TRBV5-6

CDR3 DNA: TGTGCCAGCAGCACGGGGACTGTAACCGGGGAGCTGTTTTTT
CDR3 protein: CASSTGTVTGELFF
J gene: TRBJ2-2
D gene: -
clone size: -
V gene: TRBV5-4

CDR3 DNA: TGTGCCAGCAGCTTGGGACAGGTTGGCTACACCTTC
CDR3 protein: CASSLGQVGYTF
J gene: TRBJ1-2
D gene: -
clone size: -
V gene: TRBV5-5

CDR3 DNA: TGTGCCTGGAGCCCGAACTCCTACAATGAGCAGTTCTTC
CDR3 protein: CAWSPNSYNEQFF
J gene: TRBJ2-1
D gene: -
clone size: -
V gene: TRBV30

CDR3 DNA: TGTGCCAGCAGTGAAGAGTATTCACCCCTCCACTTT
CDR3 protein: CASSEEYSPLHF
J gene: TRBJ1-6
D gene: -
clone size: few
V gene: TRBV2

CDR3 DNA: TGTGCCAGCTCACCAGGGGTTGAAGAGACCCAGTACTTC
CDR3 protein: CASSPGVEETQYF
J gene: TRBJ2-5
D gene: -
clone size: -
V gene: TRBV18

CDR3 DNA: TGTGCCAGCAGCAACAGGGGCGGGAACACTGAAGCTTTCTTT
CDR3 protein: CASSNRGGNTEAFF
J gene: TRBJ1-1
D gene: TRBD1
clone size: few
V gene: TRBV5-5

CDR3 DNA: TGTGCCAGCAGCACCACTAGCGGGGGGAATGAGCAGTTCTTC
CDR3 protein: CASSTTSGGNEQFF
J gene: TRBJ2-1
D gene: TRBD2
clone size: -
V gene: TRBV3-1/TRBV3-2

CDR3 DNA: TGTGCCAGCAGCTTAGGATACGGTTCTAGCGGGGCCACAGATACGCAGTATTTT
CDR3 protein: CASSLGYGSSGATDTQYF
J gene: TRBJ2-3
D gene: TRBD2
clone size: -
V gene: TRBV7-6

CDR3 DNA: TGTGCCAGCAGCTTGGATCCAGTCGGGGAAAAACTGTTTTTT
CDR3 protein: CASSLDPVGEKLFF
J gene: TRBJ1-4
D gene: -
clone size: -
V gene: TRBV5-4

CDR3 DNA: TGCGCCAGCAGCCACCCAAGCCGGGGCCCGGACTATGGCTACACCTTC
CDR3 protein: CASSHPSRGPDYGYTF
J gene: TRBJ1-2
D gene: -
clone size: -
V gene: TRBV4-1

CDR3 DNA: TGTGCCAGCAGTTACGCAGGGACTGAAGCTTTCTTT
CDR3 protein: CASSYAGTEAFF
J gene: TRBJ1-1
D gene: -
clone size: -
V gene: TRBV6-5

CDR3 DNA: TGTGCCATCAGTGAACAGACATCTGGAAACACCATATATTTT
CDR3 protein: CAISEQTSGNTIYF
J gene: TRBJ1-3
D gene: -
clone size: many
V gene: TRBV10-3

CDR3 DNA: TGTGCCAGCAGCTCCCGGGGGCCAGATACGCAGTATTTT
CDR3 protein: CASSSRGPDTQYF
J gene: TRBJ2-3
D gene: -
clone size: few
V gene: TRBV7-9

CDR3 DNA: TGTGCCAGCAGCTTAGGGCTACCGGGAGGCTACGAGCAGTACTTC
CDR3 protein: CASSLGLPGGYEQYF
J gene: TRBJ2-7
D gene: TRBD2
clone size: -
V gene: TRBV28

CDR3 DNA: TGTGCCACCAGACTAGAGGGGGGAGTGGGTGAGCAGTACTTC
CDR3 protein: CATRLEGGVGEQYF
J gene: TRBJ2-7
D gene: -
clone size: -
V gene: TRBV15

CDR3 DNA: TGTGCCAGCAGCTTAACGCTTAGCACAGATACGCAGTATTTT
CDR3 protein: CASSLTLSTDTQYF
J gene: TRBJ2-3
D gene: -
clone size: -
V gene: TRBV7-3

CDR3 DNA: TGTGCCAGCAGTTACCGACTAGCGGGGGGAGATACGCAGTATTTT
CDR3 protein: CASSYRLAGGDTQYF
J gene: TRBJ2-3
D gene: TRBD2
clone size: -
V gene: TRBV6-6

CDR3 DNA: TGTGCCAGCAGTTTAGCGTCTTTCGGCATGAGCTCCTACAATGAGCAGTTCTTC
CDR3 protein: CASSLASFGMSSYNEQFF
J gene: TRBJ2-1
D gene: -
clone size: -
V gene: TRBV28

CDR3 DNA: TGTGCCAGCAGCTCCAGGGGGGCTCGGCATCAGCCCCAGCATTTT
CDR3 protein: CASSSRGARHQPQHF
J gene: TRBJ1-5
D gene: TRBD1
clone size: few
V gene: TRBV11-3

CDR3 DNA: TGTGCCAGCAGTTACTCCCGGGTGAACACTGAAGCTTTCTTT
CDR3 protein: CASSYSRVNTEAFF
J gene: TRBJ1-1
D gene: -
clone size: -
V gene: TRBV6-6

CDR3 DNA: TGTGCCAGCAGCTTGGAAGGGACTAGCACAGATACGCAGTATTTT
CDR3 protein: CASSLEGTSTDTQYF
J gene: TRBJ2-3
D gene: -
clone size: -
V gene: TRBV5-4

CDR3 DNA: TGTGCCAGCGGGGTCGCTGGAAACACCATATATTTT
CDR3 protein: CASGVAGNTIYF
J gene: TRBJ1-3
D gene: -
clone size: -
V gene: TRBV12-3/TRBV12-4